A single sample is the source of the 14 T cell receptor beta chains below, sequenced in a study of T-cell reconstitution after alpha-beta-depleted transplantation in children. Researchers prepared the TCRbeta library using unique molecular identifiers, the study reports. MiXCR, applied by TCRdb to the PCR reads, yields one record per CDR3 protein. There are almost 600,000 distinct CDR3 sequences in the sample; roughly a quarter occur only once, and 30% to 45% lies in the top ten. Sample: PBMCs, taken before TCRalphabeta/CD19-depleted stem cell transplant. These receptor sequences come from a boy younger than two with Wiskott-Aldrich syndrome, due to receive a stem cell transplant.

CDR3 in amino acids: CSARGGLPNYGYTF. The CDR3 DNA is TGCAGTGCTAGAGGGGGACTACCTAACTATGGCTACACCTTC. The rearrangement joins TRBV20-1 to TRBJ1-2; perhaps TRBD1 as D (5 bases). In germline, CDR1 is DFQATT, CDR2 SNEGSKA (reference sequence). CDR3 length equals 14 residues. The V end was cut by 1 base, the J end by 0 bases, with 9 bases between.

This clonotype was detected only once. The rearrangement joins TRBV7-9 to TRBJ2-1, with 11 bases that match TRBD2. The germline CDR1 and CDR2 sequences are SEHNR and FQNEAQ (reference sequence). The CDR3 has 15 residues. Trimming took 5 bases from V and 12 from J; bases not matched to a gene: 12. CDR3 coding DNA: TGTGCCAGCAGCCCAAGTGGACTAGCGGGCCGAGGGCAGTTCTTC. Translation: CASSPSGLAGRGQFF.

This rearrangement joins TRBV5-1 to TRBJ1-1; no clear D gene. The CDR3 is 15 residues long. V was trimmed by 4 bases and J by 3 bases, leaving 16 bases between them. Looked up from germline, CDR1 is SGHRS and CDR2 is YFSETQ. Here the CDR3 DNA reads TGCGCCAGCAGCCTCCGACTTATGAGGGACACTGAAGCTTTCTTT. Its translation: CASSLRLMRDTEAFF.

This clonotype was seen only a few times. The gene calls are TRBV29-1 and TRBJ2-7; D is possibly TRBD2 (6 bases). V dropped 4 bases and J dropped 2 bases, with 12 bases sitting between them. CDR1 and CDR2 (germline): SQVTM, ANQGSEA. The CDR3 loop spans 13 amino acids. The CDR3: CSVGGEATYEQYF. The CDR3 DNA follows: TGCAGCGTTGGGGGGGAGGCGACCTACGAGCAGTACTTC.

CDR3 sequence: CSVGQGLITEAFF. For the CDR3, the DNA is TGCAGCGTGGGACAGGGGTTGATCACTGAAGCTTTCTTT. The chain recombines TRBV29-1 with TRBJ1-1; TRBD1 aligns across 10 bases. Trimming at V came to 6 bases and at J to 4 bases, leaving 5 bases not matched to a gene. CDR1 is SQVTM, CDR2 ANQGSEA, per germline. The CDR3 covers 13 residues.

The chain combines TRBV15 with TRBJ2-7; D remains ambiguous. Trimming pared 0 bases from V and 1 base from J, leaving 4 bases between. Germline assignment: CDR1 LNHNV and CDR2 YYDKDF (reference sequence). The CDR3 loop spans 13 amino acids. The CDR3 loop is CATSREGSYEQYF. CDR3 in DNA: TGTGCCACCAGCAGAGAAGGTTCCTACGAGCAGTACTTC.

This rearrangement joins TRBV9 to TRBJ2-2; TRBD2 aligns across 8 bases. Germline CDR1 SGDLS, CDR2 YYNGEE. V was clipped by 4 bases and J by 4 bases; unmatched bases: 15. The CDR3 extends over 18 amino acids. The CDR3 sequence is CASSLQGGTRTSTGELFF. CDR3 coding DNA: TGTGCCAGCAGCCTCCAGGGTGGGACTAGGACGAGCACCGGGGAGCTGTTTTTT. The variable domain in full, with the rest retrieved from reference TRBV9 and TRBJ2-2, is DSGVTQTPKHLITATGQRVTLRCSPRSGDLSVYWYQQSLDQGLQFLIQYYNGEERAKGNILERFSAQQFPDLHSELNLSSLELGDSALYFCASSLQGGTRTSTGELFFGEGSRLTVL.

This clonotype occurred once. The chain joins TRBV11-1 to TRBJ2-3; TRBD2 matches at 13 bases. Germline V gene sequence: CDR1 SGHAT, CDR2 FQDESV (reference sequence). The V segment lost 5 bases and the J segment 3 bases; nucleotides outside the gene matches: 11. The CDR3 is made up of 18 amino acids. The CDR3 loop is CASSGTGLAGEWTDTQYF. CDR3 DNA sequence: TGTGCCAGCAGCGGGACCGGACTAGCGGGAGAATGGACAGATACGCAGTATTTT.

This chain links TRBV7-8 with TRBJ1-1; the D is unclear. CDR1 is SGHVS, CDR2 FQNEAQ, per germline. CDR3 length: 14 amino acids. V dropped 5 bases and J dropped 1 base, with 11 bases sitting between them. CDR3 sequence reads: CASSEPSGNTEAFF. The CDR3 nucleotides read TGTGCCAGCAGCGAGCCTTCGGGGAACACTGAAGCTTTCTTT.

V and J are TRBV27 and TRBJ2-3; 7 positions match TRBD1. Trimming at V came to 5 bases and at J to 0 bases, leaving 2 bases not matched to a gene. CDR1 is MNHEY, CDR2 SMNVEV, per germline (reference sequence). The CDR3 runs 14 residues. The CDR3 loop reads CASSGTVSTDTQYF. DNA of the CDR3: TGTGCCAGCAGTGGGACAGTGAGCACAGATACGCAGTATTTT.

The chain carries TRBV5-1 and TRBJ1-1, with 9 bases matching TRBD1. V lost 5 bases and J lost 6; bases outside the gene matches: 5. Looked up from germline, CDR1 is SGHRS and CDR2 is YFSETQ. The length of the CDR3 is 13 residues. In nucleotides, the CDR3 is TGCGCCAGCAGTTGGGACAGGGCGGCTGAAGCTTTCTTT. This codes for CASSWDRAAEAFF.

The chain combines TRBV5-1 with TRBJ2-3; D uncertain. V was shortened by 4 bases and J by 5 bases, with 20 bases between the two germline ends. The CDR3 is 16 amino acids. Germline V gene data show CDR1 as SGHRS and CDR2 as YFSETQ. The CDR3 nucleotides read TGCGCCAGCAGCCCGCAAACCCTCCCCGTGGGAGATACGCAGTATTTT. Amino acids: CASSPQTLPVGDTQYF.

The chain joins TRBV15 to TRBJ2-5; possible D gene TRBD2, 6 bases. Trimming took off 5 bases at V and 5 bases at J, with 24 bases between the two ends. The CDR3 is made up of 17 amino acids. Germline V gene data show CDR1 as LNHNV and CDR2 as YYDKDF (reference sequence). CDR3 residues: CATSLLPELAVSETQYF. In DNA, the CDR3 is TGTGCCACCAGCCTTCTACCCGAACTAGCTGTTTCGGAGACCCAGTACTTC.

The V call is TRBV6-1, the J call TRBJ2-3; D gene uncertain. Trimming cost V 4 bases and J 2 bases, with 16 bases left between them. Germline-derived CDR1 and CDR2 are MNHNS and SASEGT. This CDR3 is 16 amino acids long. In DNA, the CDR3 is TGTGCCAGCAGTGCCCAGCCGCCGAGAGCCACAGATACGCAGTATTTT. Translation gives CASSAQPPRATDTQYF.